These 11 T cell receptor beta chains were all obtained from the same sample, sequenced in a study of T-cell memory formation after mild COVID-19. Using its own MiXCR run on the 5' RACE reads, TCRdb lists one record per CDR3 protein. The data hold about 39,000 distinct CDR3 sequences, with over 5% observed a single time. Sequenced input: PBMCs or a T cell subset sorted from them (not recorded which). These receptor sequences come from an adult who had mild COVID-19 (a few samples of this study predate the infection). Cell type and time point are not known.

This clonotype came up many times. CDR3 region: CASSLTLADTGELFF. The CDR3 DNA follows: TGTGCCAGCAGCTTAACTCTAGCTGACACCGGGGAGCTGTTTTTT. The genes are TRBV7-8 and TRBJ2-2; possible D gene TRBD2, 5 bases. This CDR3 region has 15 residues. The V gene's germline CDR1 is SGHVS and CDR2 FQNEAQ. V dropped 2 bases and J dropped 3 bases, with 10 bases sitting between them. Together with reference TRBV7-8 and TRBJ2-2, the CDR3 gives the full variable domain: GAGVSQSPRYKVAKRGQDVALRCDPISGHVSLFWYQQALGQGPEFLTYFQNEAQLDKSGLPSDRFFAERPEGSVSTLKIQRTQQEDSAVYLCASSLTLADTGELFFGEGSRLTVL.

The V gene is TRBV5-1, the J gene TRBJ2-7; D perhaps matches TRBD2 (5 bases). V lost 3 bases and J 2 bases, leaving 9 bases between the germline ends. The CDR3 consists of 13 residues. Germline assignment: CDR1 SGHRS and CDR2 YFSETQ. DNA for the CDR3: TGCGCCAGCAGCTCCCGGGATACCTACGAGCAGTACTTC. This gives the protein CASSSRDTYEQYF.

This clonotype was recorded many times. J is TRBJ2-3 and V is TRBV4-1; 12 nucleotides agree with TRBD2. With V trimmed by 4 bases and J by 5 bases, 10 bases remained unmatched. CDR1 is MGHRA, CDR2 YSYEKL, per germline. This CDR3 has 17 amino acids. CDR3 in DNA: TGCGCCAGCAGCCTCCTTGCTAGCGGGGGGGCGGGAGATACGCAGTATTTT. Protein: CASSLLASGGAGDTQYF.

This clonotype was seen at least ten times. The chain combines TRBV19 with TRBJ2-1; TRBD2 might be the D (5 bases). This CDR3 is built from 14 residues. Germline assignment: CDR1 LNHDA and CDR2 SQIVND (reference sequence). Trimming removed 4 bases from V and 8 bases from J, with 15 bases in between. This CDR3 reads CASSTYGGRDEQFF. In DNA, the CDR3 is TGTGCCAGTAGTACGTATGGAGGACGCGATGAGCAGTTCTTC.

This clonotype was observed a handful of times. In DNA, the CDR3 is TGTGCCACCAGCAGCAGGGGCCGAGAAGCTTTCTTT. Translated, it gives CATSSRGREAFF. V usage is TRBV15 and J usage is TRBJ1-1; D might be TRBD1 (6 bases). Germline lookup yields CDR1 LNHNV and CDR2 YYDKDF (reference sequence). Trimming removed 3 bases from V and 8 bases from J, with 10 bases in between. The CDR3 is 12 amino acids.

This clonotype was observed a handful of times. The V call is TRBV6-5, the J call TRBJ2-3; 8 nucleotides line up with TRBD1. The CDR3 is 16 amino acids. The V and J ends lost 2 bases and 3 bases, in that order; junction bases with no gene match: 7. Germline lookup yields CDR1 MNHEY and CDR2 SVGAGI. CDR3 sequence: CASSYRADRVTDTQYF. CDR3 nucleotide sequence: TGTGCCAGCAGTTACAGGGCGGACAGGGTAACAGATACGCAGTATTTT.

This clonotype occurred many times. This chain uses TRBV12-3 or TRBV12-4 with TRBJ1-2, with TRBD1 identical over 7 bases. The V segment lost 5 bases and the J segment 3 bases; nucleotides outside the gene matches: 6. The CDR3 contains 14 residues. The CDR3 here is CASSPTTGYYGYTF. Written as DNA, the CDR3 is TGTGCCAGCAGTCCTACGACAGGGTACTATGGCTACACCTTC.

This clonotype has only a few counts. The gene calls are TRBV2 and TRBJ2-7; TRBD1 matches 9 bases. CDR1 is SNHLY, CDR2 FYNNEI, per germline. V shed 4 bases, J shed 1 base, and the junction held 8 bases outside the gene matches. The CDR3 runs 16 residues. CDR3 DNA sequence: TGTGCCAGCAGTGTTGGCCCGGGACAGGGATCCTACGAGCAGTACTTC. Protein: CASSVGPGQGSYEQYF.

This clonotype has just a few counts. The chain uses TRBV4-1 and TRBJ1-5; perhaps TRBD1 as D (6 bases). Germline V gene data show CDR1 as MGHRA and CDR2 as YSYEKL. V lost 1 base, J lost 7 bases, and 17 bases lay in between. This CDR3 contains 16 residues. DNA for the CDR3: TGCGCCAGCAGCCAAGGGATTCGAACAGGGAACCAGCCCCAGCATTTT. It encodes CASSQGIRTGNQPQHF.

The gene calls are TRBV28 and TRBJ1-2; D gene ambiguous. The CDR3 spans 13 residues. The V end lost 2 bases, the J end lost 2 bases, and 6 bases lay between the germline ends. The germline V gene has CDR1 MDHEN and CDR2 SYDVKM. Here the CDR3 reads CASSLSQNYGYTF. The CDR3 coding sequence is TGTGCCAGCAGTTTAAGCCAGAACTATGGCTACACCTTC.

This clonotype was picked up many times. This CDR3 is CASSLNPLVTGELFF. In nucleotides, the CDR3 is TGTGCCAGCAGTTTAAACCCTTTAGTCACCGGGGAGCTGTTTTTT. The V call is TRBV27, the J call TRBJ2-2; D call uncertain. With 2 bases removed from V and 4 bases from J, the gap between germline ends came to 11 bases. Germline CDR1 and CDR2: MNHEY and SMNVEV (reference sequence). The CDR3 has 15 amino acids.